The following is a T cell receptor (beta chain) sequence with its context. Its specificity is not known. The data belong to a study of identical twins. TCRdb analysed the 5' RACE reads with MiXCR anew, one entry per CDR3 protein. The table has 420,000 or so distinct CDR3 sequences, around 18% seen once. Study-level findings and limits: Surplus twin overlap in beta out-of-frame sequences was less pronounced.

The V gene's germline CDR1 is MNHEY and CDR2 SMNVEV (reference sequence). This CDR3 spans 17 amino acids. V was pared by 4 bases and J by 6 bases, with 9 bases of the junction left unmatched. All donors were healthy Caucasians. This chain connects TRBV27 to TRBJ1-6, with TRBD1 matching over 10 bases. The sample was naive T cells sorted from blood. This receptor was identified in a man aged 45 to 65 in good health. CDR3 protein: CASSSTGTGVFNSPLHF. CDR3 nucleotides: TGTGCCAGCAGTTCCACCGGGACAGGGGTATTTAATTCACCCCTCCACTTT.